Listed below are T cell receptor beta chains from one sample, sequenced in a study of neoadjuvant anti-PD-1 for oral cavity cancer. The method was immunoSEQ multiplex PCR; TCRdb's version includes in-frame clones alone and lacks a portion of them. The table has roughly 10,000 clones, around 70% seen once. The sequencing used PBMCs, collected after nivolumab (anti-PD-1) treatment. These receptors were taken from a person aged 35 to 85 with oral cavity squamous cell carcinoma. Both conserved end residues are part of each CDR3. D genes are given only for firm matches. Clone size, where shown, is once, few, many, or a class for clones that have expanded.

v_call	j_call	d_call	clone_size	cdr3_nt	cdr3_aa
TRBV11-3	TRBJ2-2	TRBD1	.	TGTGCCAGCAGCTTCGGTACCGGACAGGGCGCCGGGGAGCTGTTTTTT	CASSFGTGQGAGELFF
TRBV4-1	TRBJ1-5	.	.	TGCGCCAGCAGCCAAGAGCCAGGGGCGCCTCGGCCCCAGCATTTT	CASSQEPGAPRPQHF
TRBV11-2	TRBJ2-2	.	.	TGTGCCAGCAGCTTCAGGATCAGAACATTAACCGGGGAGCTGTTTTTT	CASSFRIRTLTGELFF
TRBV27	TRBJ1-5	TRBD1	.	TGTGCCAGCAGCGCAGCAGGGGGAAGCAATCAGCCCCAGCATTTT	CASSAAGGSNQPQHF
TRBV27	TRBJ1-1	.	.	TGTGCCAGCAGTTTATCGTCTGGACATGATATGGCTTTCTTT	CASSLSSGHDMAFF
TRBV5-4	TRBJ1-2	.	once	TGTGCCAGCAGCTTGGTGGGGTGGCAGGGTAGGAACGGCTACACCTTC	CASSLVGWQGRNGYTF
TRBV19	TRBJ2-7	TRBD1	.	TGTGCCAGTAGGGACAGGGGGTCCAACGAGCAGTACTTC	CASRDRGSNEQYF
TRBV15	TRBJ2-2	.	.	TGTGCCACCAGCAGAGATATGGGGGCGCGGACCGGGGAGCTGTTTTTT	CATSRDMGARTGELFF
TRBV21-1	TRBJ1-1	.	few	TGTGCCAGCACCATCCCACGACAAGAGGCCGAAGCTTTCTTT	CASTIPRQEAEAFF
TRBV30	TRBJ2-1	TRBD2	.	TGTGCCTGGAGTCCGGGACTAGCGGGAGGGTACGGTGAGCAGTTCTTC	CAWSPGLAGGYGEQFF
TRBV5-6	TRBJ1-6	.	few	TGTGCCAGCAGCTCTCGGGTCCGGGAGCCCCTCCACTTT	CASSSRVREPLHF
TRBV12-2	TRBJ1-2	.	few	TGTGCAAGTCGCCTAGCAAAAGGTGGTAGGGGTTCCGACTATGGCTACACCTTC	CASRLAKGGRGSDYGYTF
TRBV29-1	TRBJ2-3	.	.	TGCAGCGTTGAAAGAGGGGTCGCAGATACGCAGTATTTT	CSVERGVADTQYF
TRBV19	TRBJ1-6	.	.	TGTGCCAGTACGGACGGGGCACCCAGGGTCTGGGGGAATTCACCCCTCCACTTT	CASTDGAPRVWGNSPLHF
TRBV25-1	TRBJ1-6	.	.	TGTGCCAGCAGCCCAGGGACCGCAGCACCCCTCCACTTT	CASSPGTAAPLHF
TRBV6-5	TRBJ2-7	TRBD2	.	TGTGCCAGCAGACTTAGCGGGATAGGATCCTACGAGCAGTACTTC	CASRLSGIGSYEQYF
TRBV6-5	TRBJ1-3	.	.	TGTGCCAGCAGTTTACTACAGGATGGGGCTGGAAACACCATATATTTT	CASSLLQDGAGNTIYF
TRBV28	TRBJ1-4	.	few	TGTGCCAGCAGGACGGCTAATGAAAAACTGTTTTTT	CASRTANEKLFF
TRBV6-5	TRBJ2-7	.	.	TGTGCCAGCAGTTACGCGCAGCAAGGGCCCTACGAGCAGTACTTC	CASSYAQQGPYEQYF
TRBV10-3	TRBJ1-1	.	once	TGTGCCATCAGTGTTAGTTTGGACACGAACACTGAAGCTTTCTTT	CAISVSLDTNTEAFF
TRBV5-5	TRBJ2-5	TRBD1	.	TGTGCCAGCAGCTTCATTAGGACAGGGGGACTGTCTGAGACCCAGTACTTC	CASSFIRTGGLSETQYF
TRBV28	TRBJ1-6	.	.	TGTGCCAGCGGCAACCGACTGAGCTCCTATAATTCACCCCTCCACTTT	CASGNRLSSYNSPLHF
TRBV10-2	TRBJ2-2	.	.	TGCGCCAGCAGATTCGACAGGAACACCGGGGAGCTGTTTTTT	CASRFDRNTGELFF
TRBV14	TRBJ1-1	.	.	TGTGCCAGCAGCCAGGGGATGAACACTGAAGCTTTCTTT	CASSQGMNTEAFF
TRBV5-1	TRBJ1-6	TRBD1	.	TGCGCCAGCAGCGGGACAGGTACTAATTCACCCCTCCACTTT	CASSGTGTNSPLHF